The 31 T cell receptor beta chains below were found in one sample sequenced in a study of PD-1 blockade in classical Hodgkin lymphoma. Time point specified: cycle 4 day 1 (C4D1), after around six weeks of nivolumab. Brentuximab vedotin exposure varied among the patients, all of whom had relapsed after autologous stem cell transplantation. Repertoires were generated with immunoSEQ multiplex PCR, while TCRdb's copy carries only in-frame clones and drops some. The repertoire has approximately 61,000 clones, 70% to 90% of them found once; the top ten carry 7% to 8.5%. The specimen comprised peripheral blood mononuclear cells (PBMCs), sampled before the fourth cycle of nivolumab. The receptors come from a human donor with classical Hodgkin lymphoma.

This rearrangement joins TRBV7-2 to TRBJ2-3; D call uncertain. The CDR3 is made up of 13 amino acids. Per the germline V gene, CDR1 is SGHTA and CDR2 is FQGNSA. Trimming shortened V by 4 bases and J by 4 bases, and 9 bases separated the two germline ends. The CDR3, as DNA: TGTGCCAGCAGCTCCCGGAAGGCAGATACGCAGTATTTT. Translation: CASSSRKADTQYF.

DNA for the CDR3: TGCGCCAGCAGCCAAGATTGGACTCCGGGACAGGGAGTCTACGAGCAGTACTTC. Translating it yields CASSQDWTPGQGVYEQYF. V is TRBV4-1 and J is TRBJ2-7; 9 positions agree with TRBD1. Losses at the gene ends were 0 bases for V and 3 bases for J; bases not matched to a gene: 12. Germline-derived CDR1 and CDR2 are MGHRA and YSYEKL. The CDR3 covers 18 residues.

DNA for the CDR3: TGTGCCAGCAGCTTATTCGGTGTTTCCTACGAGCAGTACTTC. Translation: CASSLFGVSYEQYF. The chain recombines TRBV7-6 with TRBJ2-7; no firm D call. Germline CDR1 reads SGHVS; CDR2 reads FNYEAQ. The CDR3 is 14 residues long. Trimming left V 2 bases short and J 1 base short, with 9 bases between.

In this sample, this clone turned up once. The chain is built from TRBV4-1 and TRBJ1-6; 7 bases align to TRBD1. V lost 4 bases, J lost 5 bases, and 11 bases stayed unmatched. The germline V gene encodes CDR1 MGHRA and CDR2 YSYEKL. This CDR3 spans 17 amino acids. This CDR3 reads CASSPSGFGTDNSPLHF. For the CDR3, the DNA is TGCGCCAGCAGCCCTTCGGGGTTCGGGACAGATAATTCACCCCTCCACTTT.

The chain uses TRBV19 and TRBJ1-4; 10 bases map to TRBD1. Trimming cost V 5 bases and J 7 bases; bases outside gene matches: 7. CDR1 is LNHDA and CDR2 is SQIVND in the germline V gene (reference sequence). CDR3 size: 15 residues. The CDR3 sequence is CASSEPGQGFEKLFF. DNA of the CDR3: TGTGCCAGTAGTGAACCGGGACAGGGGTTTGAAAAACTGTTTTTT.

V is TRBV6-1 and J is TRBJ1-6; 7 nucleotides line up with TRBD1. The CDR3 loop spans 15 amino acids. Germline V gene data show CDR1 as MNHNS and CDR2 as SASEGT. V was pared by 4 bases and J by 5 bases, with 5 bases of the junction left unmatched. The CDR3 DNA follows: TGTGCCAGCAGTGCTTCGACAGGGAATAATTCACCCCTCCACTTT. Translation: CASSASTGNNSPLHF.

The chain has TRBV11-2 and TRBJ2-3; tentative D call: TRBD2 (6 bases). CDR3 size: 15 residues. V was trimmed by 5 bases and J by 5 bases, leaving 17 bases between them. The germline V gene encodes CDR1 SGHAT and CDR2 FQNNGV. The CDR3 DNA reads as TGTGCCAGCAGCCTAGCGTGGGCGGGAAGAGATACGCAGTATTTT. Translating it yields CASSLAWAGRDTQYF.

This chain connects TRBV10-3 to TRBJ2-7, with D possibly TRBD1 on 6 matching bases. CDR3 length: 12 residues. Germline V gene data show CDR1 as ENHRY and CDR2 as SYGVKD. V was pared by 10 bases and J by 6 bases, with 16 bases between. The CDR3 reads CATRQERGEQYF. DNA of the CDR3: TGTGCCACGCGACAGGAAAGGGGCGAGCAGTACTTC.

V gene TRBV2 combines with J gene TRBJ1-5; D unresolved. The germline gives CDR1 SNHLY, CDR2 FYNNEI. V was trimmed by 3 bases and J by 9 bases, leaving 12 bases between them. The length of the CDR3 is 13 residues. The CDR3 coding sequence is TGTGCCAGCAGTGACACCCCAGATTGGCCCCAGCATTTT. This encodes CASSDTPDWPQHF. The full variable domain, rest sourced from reference TRBV2 and TRBJ1-5, is EPEVTQTPSHQVTQMGQEVILRCVPISNHLYFYWYRQILGQKVEFLVSFYNNEISEKSEIFDDQFSVERPDGSNFTLKIRSTKLEDSAMYFCASSDTPDWPQHFGDGTRLSIL.

The chain uses TRBV5-5 and TRBJ1-6; no reliable D call. Trimming pared 0 bases from V and 5 bases from J, leaving 12 bases between. In germline, CDR1 is SGHKS, CDR2 YYEKEE (reference sequence). The CDR3 loop spans 16 amino acids. For the CDR3, the DNA is TGTGCCAGCAGCTTGGGGCAGGAGAGTAATAATTCACCCCTCCACTTT. It is translated as CASSLGQESNNSPLHF.

This clone has just one count. V gene TRBV19 combines with J gene TRBJ2-7; TRBD2 matches 7 bases. CDR3 size: 14 residues. The J segment lost 2 bases and the V segment lost 3 bases, leaving 4 bases of the junction unmatched. CDR1 and CDR2 from the germline V gene are LNHDA and SQIVND (reference sequence). The CDR3: CASSMRRGAYEQYF. The CDR3 coding sequence is TGTGCCAGTAGTATGCGTCGGGGGGCCTACGAGCAGTACTTC. Full variable domain (missing parts from reference TRBV19 and TRBJ2-7): DGGITQSPKYLFRKEGQNVTLSCEQNLNHDAMYWYRQDPGQGLRLIYYSQIVNDFQKGDIAEGYSVSREKKESFPLTVTSAQKNPTAFYLCASSMRRGAYEQYFGPGTRLTVT.

The CDR3 protein is CASSLERGGPPEQFF. The CDR3 DNA reads TGTGCCAGCAGTTTAGAACGGGGGGGGCCTCCTGAGCAGTTCTTC. J is TRBJ2-1 and V is TRBV27; 8 bases fit TRBD2. The CDR3 is made up of 15 amino acids. After removal of 2 bases from V and 9 bases from J, the junction contained 9 bases not matched to a gene. Germline-derived CDR1 and CDR2 are MNHEY and SMNVEV (reference sequence).

The chain links TRBV11-3 to TRBJ2-5, with D tentatively TRBD1 (5 bases). This CDR3 contains 17 residues. Germline V gene data show CDR1 as SGHNT and CDR2 as YENEEA. V dropped 0 bases and J dropped 2 bases, with 16 bases sitting between them. CDR3 sequence: CASSLEKGFFEQETQYF. In DNA, the CDR3 is TGTGCCAGCAGCTTAGAGAAGGGGTTCTTCGAACAAGAGACCCAGTACTTC.

The chain links TRBV6-5 to TRBJ2-5; the D is unclear. In germline, CDR1 is MNHEY, CDR2 SVGAGI. Trimming cost V 10 bases and J 0 bases, with 9 bases left between them. The CDR3 runs 12 residues. CDR3: CATLTDQETQYF. The CDR3 bases are TGTGCCACCCTGACCGACCAAGAGACCCAGTACTTC.

The chain carries TRBV7-2 and TRBJ1-6, with D maybe TRBD1 (6 bases). V was shortened by 5 bases and J by 8 bases, with 22 bases between the two germline ends. This CDR3 has 17 residues. CDR1 is SGHTA and CDR2 is FQGNSA in the germline V gene. CDR3 nucleotides: TGTGCCAGCAGCATTCAACAGGGTCCGCGCGGGGATTCACCCCTCCACTTT. Amino acid sequence: CASSIQQGPRGDSPLHF.

The chain employs TRBV4-1 and TRBJ2-1, with TRBD2 matching over 16 bases. This CDR3 spans 19 amino acids. The germline CDR1 and CDR2 sequences are MGHRA and YSYEKL. V shed 4 bases and J 7 bases; nucleotides not matched to a gene: 13. The CDR3 here is CASSLTPGLAGGRGNEQFF. The CDR3 DNA sequence: TGCGCCAGCAGCCTTACTCCGGGACTAGCGGGGGGGCGAGGGAATGAGCAGTTCTTC.

The chain has TRBV5-1 and TRBJ1-1; D is possibly TRBD1 (5 bases). Trimming cost V 5 bases and J 1 base, with 15 bases left between them. This CDR3 comprises 15 residues. CDR1 is SGHRS and CDR2 is YFSETQ in the germline V gene. The CDR3 is CASSLGERGNTEAFF. The CDR3 nucleotides are TGCGCCAGCAGTCTGGGGGAAAGGGGGAACACTGAAGCTTTCTTT.

Details on this clone: Other DNA sequences of this sample code for an identical CDR3. V gene TRBV5-1 combines with J gene TRBJ2-3; the match to TRBD2 covers 7 bases. The junction had 4 bases not matched to a gene; V was cut back by 3 bases and J by 0 bases. The CDR3 is 15 amino acids. CDR1 and CDR2 from the germline V gene are SGHRS and YFSETQ. CDR3 coding DNA: TGCGCCAGCAGCTCATCGGGGGGAAGCACAGATACGCAGTATTTT. Protein sequence: CASSSSGGSTDTQYF. The full variable domain, its missing parts supplied by reference TRBV5-1 and TRBJ2-3, is KAGVTQTPRYLIKTRGQQVTLSCSPISGHRSVSWYQQTPGQGLQFLFEYFSETQRNKGNFPGRFSGRQFSNSRSEMNVSTLELGDSALYLCASSSSGGSTDTQYFGPGTRLTVL.

The chain uses TRBV28 and TRBJ2-7; D uncertain. The ends were cut back, 2 bases at V and 4 bases at J, with 12 bases in the middle. Germline V gives CDR1 MDHEN, CDR2 SYDVKM. CDR3 length: 14 residues. The CDR3 loop reads CASSLESDRYEQYF. The CDR3 DNA reads TGTGCCAGCAGTTTAGAAAGTGATAGGTACGAGCAGTACTTC.

The chain joins TRBV27 to TRBJ2-5; 9 bases agree with TRBD2. The CDR3 is 16 amino acids. Germline values: CDR1 MNHEY, CDR2 SMNVEV (reference sequence). V gave up 5 bases and J gave up 5 bases; unmatched junction bases: 12. CDR3: CASSLLWRGGVETQYF. CDR3 DNA sequence: TGTGCCAGCAGTCTACTGTGGCGGGGGGGCGTTGAGACCCAGTACTTC.

The genes are TRBV2 and TRBJ2-2; 7 bases fit TRBD2. Looked up from germline, CDR1 is SNHLY and CDR2 is FYNNEI. CDR3 length: 13 residues. The V and J ends lost 5 bases and 7 bases, in that order; junction bases with no gene match: 4. CDR3 bases: TGTGCCAGCAGTCCCTGGGGGGGCGGGGAGCTGTTTTTT. It specifies CASSPWGGGELFF.

Turning to this clone: The sample contains more than one DNA sequence encoding this CDR3. V is TRBV5-1 and J is TRBJ2-7; D not certain. Germline lookup yields CDR1 SGHRS and CDR2 YFSETQ. The V end lost 1 base, the J end lost 0 bases, and 8 bases lay between the germline ends. The CDR3 runs to 14 residues. CDR3 loop: CASSLLDPSYEQYF. In DNA form, the CDR3 reads TGCGCCAGCAGCTTGCTGGACCCCTCCTACGAGCAGTACTTC.

This clone was recorded only once. The chain couples TRBV6-6 to TRBJ1-5; a possible D gene is TRBD1 (5 bases). Germline loops: CDR1 MNHNY, CDR2 SVGAGI (reference sequence). This CDR3 has 14 amino acids. Trimming cost V 5 bases and J 7 bases, with 15 bases left between them. The CDR3 DNA reads as TGTGCCAGCAGTACGGGGGGGGTAAGCCAGCCCCAGCATTTT. Amino acids: CASSTGGVSQPQHF.

The genes are TRBV9 and TRBJ2-5, with 9 bases lining up with TRBD2. V was pared by 3 bases and J by 6 bases, with 9 bases of the junction left unmatched. Germline CDR1 reads SGDLS; CDR2 reads YYNGEE. This CDR3 region has 15 residues. Here the CDR3 DNA reads TGTGCCAGCAGCGCCGCGAGCGGGGGGAGACAGACCCAGTACTTC. Translation: CASSAASGGRQTQYF. Together with reference TRBV9 and TRBJ2-5, the CDR3 gives the full variable domain: DSGVTQTPKHLITATGQRVTLRCSPRSGDLSVYWYQQSLDQGLQFLIQYYNGEERAKGNILERFSAQQFPDLHSELNLSSLELGDSALYFCASSAASGGRQTQYFGPGTRLLVL.

The rearrangement links TRBV5-6 to TRBJ2-3; TRBD2 matches 11 bases. V shed 4 bases, J shed 3 bases, and the junction held 13 bases outside the gene matches. This CDR3 comprises 18 residues. CDR1 and CDR2 (germline): SGHDT, YYEEEE. CDR3 DNA: TGTGCCAGCAGCCGACCAGTGATAGCGGGGGGGAGGACAGATACGCAGTATTTT. Its translation: CASSRPVIAGGRTDTQYF.

The chain is built from TRBV5-1 and TRBJ1-3; unclear D gene. This CDR3 contains 15 residues. Trimming cost V 4 bases and J 0 bases, with 11 bases left between them. The germline V gene has CDR1 SGHRS and CDR2 YFSETQ. CDR3 nucleotides: TGCGCCAGCAGCCTCTCTTCTGACTCTGGAAACACCATATATTTT. This encodes CASSLSSDSGNTIYF.

The chain couples TRBV6-1 to TRBJ2-1, with 12 bases identical to TRBD2. Per germline, CDR1 MNHNS and CDR2 SASEGT. Trimming took 1 base from V and 4 from J; bases not matched to a gene: 2. The CDR3 has 16 residues. The CDR3 sequence is CASSEETSGSYNEQFF. In DNA, the CDR3 is TGTGCCAGCAGTGAAGAGACTAGCGGGAGTTACAATGAGCAGTTCTTC.

The chain combines TRBV27 with TRBJ1-2; 8 positions agree with TRBD1. Germline CDR1 MNHEY, CDR2 SMNVEV (reference sequence). The trim removed 4 bases at V and 5 bases at J, leaving 9 bases unmatched. The CDR3 extends over 15 amino acids. The chain's CDR3 is CASSWTGSAMYGYTF. The CDR3 DNA reads as TGTGCCAGCAGTTGGACAGGGTCGGCCATGTATGGCTACACCTTC.

The V and J genes are TRBV2 and TRBJ2-4; D uncertain. Deletions cut 8 bases from V and 0 bases from J, with 11 bases between. The CDR3 has 14 amino acids. Germline V gene lookup returns CDR1 SNHLY and CDR2 FYNNEI. CDR3 protein: CASREELAKNIQYF. In nucleotides, the CDR3 is TGTGCCAGCCGAGAAGAGCTAGCCAAAAACATTCAGTACTTC.

The J gene is TRBJ2-5, the V gene TRBV11-2, with no clear D. V shed 1 base and J shed 3 bases, with 9 bases lying between them. Germline V gene lookup returns CDR1 SGHAT and CDR2 FQNNGV. This CDR3 has 14 amino acids. CDR3 loop: CASSLGSIEETQYF. In nucleotides, the CDR3 is TGTGCCAGCAGCTTAGGATCAATCGAAGAGACCCAGTACTTC.

The V call is TRBV27, the J call TRBJ1-4, with D perhaps matching TRBD1 (5 bases). Between the trimmed V and J ends, which lost 2 bases and 0 bases, there was a span of 10 bases. The length of the CDR3 is 16 residues. CDR1 is MNHEY and CDR2 is SMNVEV in the germline V gene (reference sequence). CDR3 region: CASSLRGGATNEKLFF. CDR3 bases: TGTGCCAGCAGTTTACGGGGAGGGGCAACTAATGAAAAACTGTTTTTT.